The entry below gives a single TCR beta chain sequence along with its context. This entry belongs to a study of blood T cell repertoires in COVID-19. TCRdb's copy holds only in-frame clones and misses some; the assay was immunoSEQ multiplex PCR. The sample includes roughly 240,000 clones, roughly 80% of them seen just once. Germline V gives CDR1 SGHRS, CDR2 YFSETQ. Losses at the gene ends were 3 bases for V and 8 bases for J; bases not matched to a gene: 6. The CDR3 sequence is 16 residues long. The receptor's source is a man in his 60s who had recovered from COVID-19. The sample taken for sequencing was peripheral blood. The J gene is TRBJ2-1, the V gene TRBV5-1; 15 bases fit TRBD2. This CDR3 is CASSSGGLAGGDEQFF. The CDR3 coding sequence is TGCGCCAGCAGCTCGGGGGGACTAGCGGGAGGCGATGAGCAGTTCTTC.